What follows describes a single TCR beta chain. This clone appeared a few times. Its antigen is unknown. The input lacks base qualities; no much larger clone sits a single base away. Library preparation employed the immunoSEQ multiplex PCR assay. TCR beta CDR3 sequencing was performed on DNA from the cultured, isolated CD4+ T cells. Per the authors' processing: Non-productive TCR sequences were removed and reads were trimmed to the CDR3 region, keeping CDR3s of at least 7 amino acids. Antigen-specific clonotypes were identified with the MANAFEST web app by comparing expansion in peptide wells against reference cultures. For clones to be considered positive, expansion at FDR<0.05 versus reference and all other wells, an odds ratio above 5, and a frequency above 0.1% in two replicate wells were required. Cross-reactive clonotypes were defined as significantly expanded in SARS-CoV-2 spike wells and in at least one common cold coronavirus spike condition. CDR3 similarity was assessed by Levenshtein distance using the stringdist R package, and unrooted trees were constructed with ape in R 3.6.1. TCRdb carries this immuneACCESS record with in-frame sequences only. Its versions omit some clonotypes, under half of them owing to an unresolved V gene in the studies checked, with the rest unexplained. The V and J calls and the clone size are those of that table, but D and trimming were determined from the DNA. Present in this sample are 70,000 or so clones, 65% to 85% of which were seen just once. The ten largest account for roughly 2.9% of the sample.

In the ViraFEST assay, PBMC were stimulated with viral peptide pools, and antigen-specific CD4+ T cell clonotypes were then identified by expansion using TCR sequencing. After approximately eleven days of culture, CD4+ T cells were isolated with the EasySep CD4+ T cell isolation kit. Negative nucleocapsid antibody results before and after vaccination confirmed that the healthy vaccine recipients had no prior SARS-CoV-2 infection. About 1.8 million PBMC per well were cultured with approximately 10 ug/ml peptides in IMDM containing 5% human AB serum, around 10 IU/ml IL-2 and gentamicin. On days 3 and 7, half of the culture medium was replaced with fresh IL-2-containing medium. Unless noted otherwise, every peptide stimulation condition was grown in triplicate wells. PBMC were separated from whole blood using Ficoll-Paque Plus gradient centrifugation and were then either cryopreserved at -140C or used fresh. The overlapping peptide pools covered the spike proteins of SARS-CoV-2 and of the common cold coronaviruses HCoV-NL63, HCoV-OC43 and HCoV-229E. Genomic DNA was extracted from cultured CD4+ T cells with the QIAamp micro DNA kit.

These data come from a study of vaccination effects on CD4 cells after COVID-19 (dated 2022 in TCRdb). Turning to the overall study: Each participant got two doses of an mRNA SARS-CoV-2 vaccine, either BNT162b2 or mRNA-1273. Cultures from other donors in the study were sequenced with the Oncomine TCR Beta short-read assay on an Illumina iSeq 100. In both COVID-19 convalescent patients and infection-naive vaccine recipients, the study compared SARS-CoV-2 spike-specific CD4+ TCR repertoires from before mRNA vaccination with those from after it. The full study included 10 to 11 COVID-19 convalescent patients and several SARS-CoV-2-naive healthy vaccine recipients.

What the study reported, not specific to this receptor: The study was limited by a small number of convalescent patients, and early post-infection timepoints were lacking. In healthy vaccine recipients, vaccine-induced clones were almost all SARS-CoV-2 mono-reactive, with only 1 of 255 cross-reactive with common cold coronaviruses. Marked clonal contraction was observed in both infection-induced and vaccine-induced clones at late post-vaccination timepoints, consistent with waning T cell responses.

The V and J ends are trimmed by 7 bases and 10 bases, leaving 20 bases between them. CDR3 length: 15 amino acids, cysteine to phenylalanine. Only the CDR3 region is kept as DNA, spanning 45 bases read in frame from base 1. Sequences MNHEY (CDR1) and SVGAGI (CDR2) are obtained from the germline V gene. This TCR derives from a human donor who received a COVID-19 vaccine. The chain is encoded by TRBV6-5 joined to TRBJ1-6, with a tentative D gene TRBD1 over 6 matching bases. Sequenced material: CD4+ T cells from PBMCs cultured with HCoV-NL63 spike peptides, taken before COVID-19 vaccination. In light of the paper, this sample's cell subset or site label describes: HCoV-NL63 spike overlapping peptide pool stimulation. The base sequence is TGTGCCAGCATGGGGGCAGGGCAATTACGGTCACCCCTCCACTTT. The resulting protein is CASMGAGQLRSPLHF.